The present T cell receptor (beta chain) was sequenced within a study of T cell responses to AZD1222 COVID-19 vaccine. TCRdb's copy holds only in-frame clones and misses some; the assay was immunoSEQ multiplex PCR. The table has about 83,000 clones, around 86% seen once. Overall study results and limits: The breadth and depth of Spike-specific TCRs increased once two AZD1222 doses had been given.

With regard to this clone: What it binds is unknown.

Specimen: peripheral blood, collected on day 0 of AZD1222 vaccination. This TCR came from an adult in good health.

In DNA, the CDR3 is TGTGCCAGCAGCGTAGCAAGGGGAGAAGAGACCCAGTACTTC. This codes for CASSVARGEETQYF. V usage is TRBV9 and J usage is TRBJ2-5; D is possibly TRBD1 or TRBD2 (5 bases each). V was cut by 0 bases and J by 3 bases, with 9 bases left in between. CDR1 and CDR2 from the germline V gene are SGDLS and YYNGEE. CDR3 length: 14 residues.